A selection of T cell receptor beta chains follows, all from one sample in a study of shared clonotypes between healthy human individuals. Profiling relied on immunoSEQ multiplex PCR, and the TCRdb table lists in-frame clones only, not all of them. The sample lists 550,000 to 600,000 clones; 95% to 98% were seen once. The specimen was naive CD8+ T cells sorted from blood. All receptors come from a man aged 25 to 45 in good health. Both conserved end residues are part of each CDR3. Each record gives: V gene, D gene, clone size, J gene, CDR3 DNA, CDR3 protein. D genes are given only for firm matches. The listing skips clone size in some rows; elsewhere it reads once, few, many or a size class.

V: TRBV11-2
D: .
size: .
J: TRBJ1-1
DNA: TGTGCCAGCAGCCAGCTGAACACTGAAGCTTTCTTT
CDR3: CASSQLNTEAFF

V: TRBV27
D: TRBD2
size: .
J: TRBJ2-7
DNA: TGTGCCAGCAGTTTATACGGACTAGCGGACTACGAGCAGTACTTC
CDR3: CASSLYGLADYEQYF

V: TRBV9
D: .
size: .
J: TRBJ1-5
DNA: TGTGCCAGCAGCGTCGGACCGATTTATCAGCCCCAGCATTTT
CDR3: CASSVGPIYQPQHF

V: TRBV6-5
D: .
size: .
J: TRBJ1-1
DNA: TGTGCCAGCAGTTACGGGGCGGGCACTGAAGCTTTCTTT
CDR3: CASSYGAGTEAFF

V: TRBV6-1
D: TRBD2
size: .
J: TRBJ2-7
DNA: TGTGCCAGCAGTCCCGGGGGGTACGAGCAGTACTTC
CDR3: CASSPGGYEQYF

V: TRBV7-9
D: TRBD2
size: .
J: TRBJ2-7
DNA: TGTGCCAGCAGCTTACCGGGAGGGCCCGACGAGCAGTACTTC
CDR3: CASSLPGGPDEQYF

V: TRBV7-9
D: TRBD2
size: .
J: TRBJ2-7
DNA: TGTGCCAGCAGCAAGACTAGCGGGGAAGGCTCCTACGAGCAGTACTTC
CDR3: CASSKTSGEGSYEQYF

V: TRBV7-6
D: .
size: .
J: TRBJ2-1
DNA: TGTGCCAGCAGCTTAGGCGGCCCCCCCTACAATGAGCAGTTCTTC
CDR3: CASSLGGPPYNEQFF

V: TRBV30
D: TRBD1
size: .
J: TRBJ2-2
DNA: TGTGCCTGGAGTGCTCGACAGGGGGAAGTCACCGGGGAGCTGTTTTTT
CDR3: CAWSARQGEVTGELFF

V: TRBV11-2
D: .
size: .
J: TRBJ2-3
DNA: TGTGCCAGCAGCTCCGGAAATCCTCAGTATTTT
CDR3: CASSSGNPQYF

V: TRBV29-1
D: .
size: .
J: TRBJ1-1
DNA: TGCAGCGCTACAGGGTTGAACACTGAAGCTTTCTTT
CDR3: CSATGLNTEAFF

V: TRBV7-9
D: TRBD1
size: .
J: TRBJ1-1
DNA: TGTGCCAGCAGCTTCGGACAGGGGTTCACTGAAGCTTTCTTT
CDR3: CASSFGQGFTEAFF

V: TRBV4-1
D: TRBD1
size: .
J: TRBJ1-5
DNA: TGCGCCAGCAGCCACGGGACAGGGGACCAGCCCCAGCATTTT
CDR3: CASSHGTGDQPQHF

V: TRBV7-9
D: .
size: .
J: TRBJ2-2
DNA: TGTGCCCCGGGACTTCAGAACACCGGGGAGCTGTTTTTT
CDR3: CAPGLQNTGELFF

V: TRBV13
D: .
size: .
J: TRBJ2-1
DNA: TGTGCCAGCAGCTCATGGGTCCCCGCAGGGAATGAGCAGTTCTTC
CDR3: CASSSWVPAGNEQFF

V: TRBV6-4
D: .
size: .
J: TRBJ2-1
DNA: TGTGCCAGCTCTGAGGGCCTCAGCTCCTACAATGAGCAGTTCTTC
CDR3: CASSEGLSSYNEQFF

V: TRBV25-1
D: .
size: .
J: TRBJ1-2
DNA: TGTGCCAGCAGTGAATGGGGTCAGGGCCCCCGCTCTGGCTACACCTTC
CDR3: CASSEWGQGPRSGYTF

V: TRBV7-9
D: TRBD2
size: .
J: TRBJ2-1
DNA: TGTGCCAGCAGCCGGACTAGCGGGAGTCGCAATGAGCAGTTCTTC
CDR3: CASSRTSGSRNEQFF

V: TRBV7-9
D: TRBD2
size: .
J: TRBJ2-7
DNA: TGTGCCATCCTAAACGCGGGAGGGCGAGAGCAGTACTTC
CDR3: CAILNAGGREQYF

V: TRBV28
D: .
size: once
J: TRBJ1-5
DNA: TGTGCCAGCAGTTTGGTTCAGCCCCAGCATTTT
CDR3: CASSLVQPQHF

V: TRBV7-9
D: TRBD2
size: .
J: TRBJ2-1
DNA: TGTGCCAGCAGCTTAGTACTAGCGGGAGGACAATACAATGAGCAGTTCTTC
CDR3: CASSLVLAGGQYNEQFF

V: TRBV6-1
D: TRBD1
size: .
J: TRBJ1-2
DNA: TGTGCCAGCAACCCCCCGGACAGGGACTATGGCTACACCTTC
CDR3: CASNPPDRDYGYTF

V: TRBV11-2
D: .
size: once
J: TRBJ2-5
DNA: TGTGCCAGCAGCTTTATTCAGGAGACCCAGTACTTC
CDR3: CASSFIQETQYF

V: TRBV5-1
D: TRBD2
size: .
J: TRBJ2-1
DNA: TGCGCCAGCAGCTTGGGACTAGCGGGAGGCAACAGAAATGAGCAGTTCTTC
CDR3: CASSLGLAGGNRNEQFF

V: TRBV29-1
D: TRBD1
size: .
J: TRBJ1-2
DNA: TGCAGCGCTGCGAACCAGGGGGAATTGGGCTACACCTTC
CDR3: CSAANQGELGYTF

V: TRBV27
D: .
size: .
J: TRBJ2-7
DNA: TGTGCCAGCAGTTTATTTAGGCAGGGGGGCGCCTACGAGCAGTACTTC
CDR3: CASSLFRQGGAYEQYF

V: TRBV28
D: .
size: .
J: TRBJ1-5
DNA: TGTGCCAGCACCTCACCCCGGGGGATCCAGCCCCAGCATTTT
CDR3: CASTSPRGIQPQHF

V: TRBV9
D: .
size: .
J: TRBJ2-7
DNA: TGTGCCAGCAGCGCCGGGAGTTCTCCTGGCGAGCAGTACTTC
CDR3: CASSAGSSPGEQYF

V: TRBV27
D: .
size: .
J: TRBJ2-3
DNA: TGTGCCAGCAGTAACCTAGAAAGAGGGGCAGATACGCAGTATTTT
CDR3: CASSNLERGADTQYF

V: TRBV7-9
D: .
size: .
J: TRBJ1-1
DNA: TGTGCCAGCAGCTTAGGAGACGCAGGATGGAACACTGAAGCTTTCTTT
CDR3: CASSLGDAGWNTEAFF

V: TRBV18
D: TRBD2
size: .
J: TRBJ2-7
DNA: TGTGCCAGCTCCGTTGGGGGGGTCTCCTACGAGCAGTACTTC
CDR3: CASSVGGVSYEQYF

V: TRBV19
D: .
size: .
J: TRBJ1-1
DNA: TGTGCCAGTGGAACCGGGGCGAACACTGAAGCTTTCTTT
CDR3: CASGTGANTEAFF

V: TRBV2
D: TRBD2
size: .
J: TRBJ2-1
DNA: TGTGCCAGCAGTGATAGGACTAGCGGTTCAAGCTCCTACAATGAGCAGTTCTTC
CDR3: CASSDRTSGSSSYNEQFF

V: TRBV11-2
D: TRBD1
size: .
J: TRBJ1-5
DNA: TGTGCCAGCAGCTTAGGCCTGGGACAGATAAGCAATCAGCCCCAGCATTTT
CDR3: CASSLGLGQISNQPQHF

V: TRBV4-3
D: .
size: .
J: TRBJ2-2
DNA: TGCGCCAGCAGCCAAGGGCCAAACACCGGGGAGCTGTTTTTT
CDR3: CASSQGPNTGELFF

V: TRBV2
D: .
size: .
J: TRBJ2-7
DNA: TGTGCCAGCATCGGGCAGACGAAGGGAGCCGAGCAGTACTTC
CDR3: CASIGQTKGAEQYF

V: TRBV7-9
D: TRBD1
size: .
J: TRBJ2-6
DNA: TGTGCCAGCAGCCGGACAGGGGCTGGGGCCAACGTCCTGACTTTC
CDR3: CASSRTGAGANVLTF

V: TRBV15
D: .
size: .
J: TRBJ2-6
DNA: TGTGCCACCAGCAGAGATTCTGGGGCCAACGTCCTGACTTTC
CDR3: CATSRDSGANVLTF

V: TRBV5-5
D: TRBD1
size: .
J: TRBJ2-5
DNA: TGTGCCAGCAGCCCAGTGGGACAGGGCCAAGAGACCCAGTACTTC
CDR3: CASSPVGQGQETQYF

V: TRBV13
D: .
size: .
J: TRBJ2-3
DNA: TGTGCCAGCGGGAATTCGCCACAAGATACGCAGTATTTT
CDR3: CASGNSPQDTQYF

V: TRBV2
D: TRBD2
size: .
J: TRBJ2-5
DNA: TGTGCCAGCATCCTCGGGACTAGCGCCCGGGAGACCCAGTACTTC
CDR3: CASILGTSARETQYF

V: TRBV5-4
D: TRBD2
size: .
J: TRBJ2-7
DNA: TGTGCCAGCAGCCCTAGCGGGAGGGCCGACTACGAGCAGTACTTC
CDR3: CASSPSGRADYEQYF

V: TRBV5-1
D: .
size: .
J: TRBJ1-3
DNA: TGCGCCAGCACCCAAGGGGGGGACTCTGGAAACACCATATATTTT
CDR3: CASTQGGDSGNTIYF

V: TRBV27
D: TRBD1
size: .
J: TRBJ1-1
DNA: TGTGCCAGCAGTTTAGCCCCGACAGGGCACGCTGAAGCTTTCTTT
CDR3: CASSLAPTGHAEAFF

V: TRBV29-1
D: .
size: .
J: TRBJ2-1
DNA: TGCAGCGAACTGGACAGCACCTACAATGAGCAGTTCTTC
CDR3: CSELDSTYNEQFF

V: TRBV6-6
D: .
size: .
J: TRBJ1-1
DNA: TGTGCCAGCAGTCTCCGACAGATGAACACTGAAGCTTTCTTT
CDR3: CASSLRQMNTEAFF

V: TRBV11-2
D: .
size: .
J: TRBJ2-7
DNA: TGTGCCAGCAAAGTGAAATGGGTCCACGAGCAGTACTTC
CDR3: CASKVKWVHEQYF

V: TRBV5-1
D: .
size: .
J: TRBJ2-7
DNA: TGCGCCAGCAGCCAAACAAATTTGGGCCATAGCGAGCAGTACTTC
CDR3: CASSQTNLGHSEQYF

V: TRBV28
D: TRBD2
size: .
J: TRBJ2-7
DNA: TGTGCCAGCAGTTTACAGGGACTAGCGGATTACGAGCAGTACTTC
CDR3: CASSLQGLADYEQYF

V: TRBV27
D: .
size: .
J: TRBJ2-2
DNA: TGTGCCAGCAGTTTATGGGACACCGGGGAGCTGTTTTTT
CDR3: CASSLWDTGELFF

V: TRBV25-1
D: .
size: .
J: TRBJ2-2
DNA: TGTGCCAGCAGTGACAGGGTCACCGGGGAGCTGTTTTTT
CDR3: CASSDRVTGELFF

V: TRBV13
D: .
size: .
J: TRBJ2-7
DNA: TGTGCCAGCAGCTGGGGGAGCTCCTACGAGCAGTACTTC
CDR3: CASSWGSSYEQYF

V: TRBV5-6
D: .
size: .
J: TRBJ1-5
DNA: TGTGCCAGCAGCTTGGGGGGGAACAATCAGCCCCAGCATTTT
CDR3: CASSLGGNNQPQHF

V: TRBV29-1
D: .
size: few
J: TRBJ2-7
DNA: TGCAGCGCCGTAAACTACGAGCAGTACTTC
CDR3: CSAVNYEQYF

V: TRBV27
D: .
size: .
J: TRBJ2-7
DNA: TGTGCCAGCAGTCTCAGGGCCTCCTACGAGCAGTACTTC
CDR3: CASSLRASYEQYF